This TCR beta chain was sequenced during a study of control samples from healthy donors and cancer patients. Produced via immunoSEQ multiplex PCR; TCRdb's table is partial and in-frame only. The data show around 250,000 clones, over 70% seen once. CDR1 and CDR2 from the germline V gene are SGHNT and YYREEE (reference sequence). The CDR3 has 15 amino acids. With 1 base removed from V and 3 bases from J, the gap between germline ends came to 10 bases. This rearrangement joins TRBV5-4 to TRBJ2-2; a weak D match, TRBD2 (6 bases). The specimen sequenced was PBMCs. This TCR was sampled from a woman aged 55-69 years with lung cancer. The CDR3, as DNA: TGTGCCAGCAGCTTGCCGGGGGTAGACACCGGGGAGCTGTTTTTT. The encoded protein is CASSLPGVDTGELFF.